This TCR beta chain appears in the sequencing data of a study of T cells in Graves' hyperthyroidism and ophthalmopathy. Amplified regions were TCR beta CDR3 sequences from RNA transcripts. HTBI primers were the set used in a first-round RT-PCR of the TCR CDR3. TCRdb reanalysed the multiplex PCR reads using MiXCR and keeps one entry per CDR3 protein. The table shows about 640,000 distinct CDR3 sequences, with around 21% occurring only once. The CDR3 sequence is 14 residues long. Germline trimming cut 8 bases from V and 4 bases from J; bases unmatched to any gene: 5. CDR1 ENHRY and CDR2 SYGVKD come from the germline V gene.

The source is a man in his thirties or forties with Graves' ophthalmopathy. The chain recombines TRBV10-3 with TRBJ1-2, with 12 positions matching TRBD1. Sequenced input: blood. The DNA of the CDR3 is TGTGCCATCGGGGACAGGGGGCAGAGCTATGGCTACACCTTC. Translated: CAIGDRGQSYGYTF.